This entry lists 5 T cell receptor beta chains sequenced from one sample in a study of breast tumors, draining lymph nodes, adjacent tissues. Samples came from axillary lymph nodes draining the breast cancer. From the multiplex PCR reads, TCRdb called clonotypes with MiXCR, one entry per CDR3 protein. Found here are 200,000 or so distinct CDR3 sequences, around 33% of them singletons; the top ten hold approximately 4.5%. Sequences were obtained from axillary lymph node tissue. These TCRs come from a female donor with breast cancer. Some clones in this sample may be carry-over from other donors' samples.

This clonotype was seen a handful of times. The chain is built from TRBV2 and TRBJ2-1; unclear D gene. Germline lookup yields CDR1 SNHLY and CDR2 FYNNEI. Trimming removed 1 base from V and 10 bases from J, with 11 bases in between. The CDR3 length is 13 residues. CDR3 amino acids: CASSEGWPGEQFF. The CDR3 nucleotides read TGTGCCAGCAGTGAAGGATGGCCTGGGGAGCAGTTCTTC. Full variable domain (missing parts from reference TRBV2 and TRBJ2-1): EPEVTQTPSHQVTQMGQEVILRCVPISNHLYFYWYRQILGQKVEFLVSFYNNEISEKSEIFDDQFSVERPDGSNFTLKIRSTKLEDSAMYFCASSEGWPGEQFFGPGTRLTVL.

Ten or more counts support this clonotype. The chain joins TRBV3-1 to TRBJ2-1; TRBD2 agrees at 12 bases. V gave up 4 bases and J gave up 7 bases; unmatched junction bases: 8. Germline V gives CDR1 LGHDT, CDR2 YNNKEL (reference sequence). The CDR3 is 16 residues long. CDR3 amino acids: CASSLKRLAGVNEQFF. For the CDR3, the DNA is TGTGCCAGCAGCCTCAAGAGACTAGCGGGAGTGAATGAGCAGTTCTTC.

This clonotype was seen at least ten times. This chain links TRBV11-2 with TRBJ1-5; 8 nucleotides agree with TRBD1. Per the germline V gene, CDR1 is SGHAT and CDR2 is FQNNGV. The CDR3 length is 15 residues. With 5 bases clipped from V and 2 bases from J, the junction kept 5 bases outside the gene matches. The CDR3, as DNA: TGTGCCAGCAGCCAAACGACAGGGGGCAATCAGCCCCAGCATTTT. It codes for CASSQTTGGNQPQHF.

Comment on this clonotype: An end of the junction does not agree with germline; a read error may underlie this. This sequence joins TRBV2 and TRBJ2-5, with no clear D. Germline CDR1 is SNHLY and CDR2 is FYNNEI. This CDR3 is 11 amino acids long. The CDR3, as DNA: TGTGCCAGCAATTACCGAGAGGCCCAGTACTTC. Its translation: CASNYREAQYF.

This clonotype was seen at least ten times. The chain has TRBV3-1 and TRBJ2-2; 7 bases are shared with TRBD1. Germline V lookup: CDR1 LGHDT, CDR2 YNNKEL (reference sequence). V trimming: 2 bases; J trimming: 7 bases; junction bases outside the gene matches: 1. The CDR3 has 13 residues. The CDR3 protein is CASSQQGDGELFF. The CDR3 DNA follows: TGTGCCAGCAGCCAACAGGGGGACGGGGAGCTGTTTTTT.